This TCR beta chain was identified in a study of T cells expressing NK-cell markers. Study background: HCMV seropositivity characterized most of the eight sequenced donors, and seronegativity one. The study's findings and limits: Dominant NKG2C+ clonotypes accounted for roughly 1.0-7.0% of CD8+ T cells in about six donors.

UMIs were included in TCR beta cDNA generated by 5'RACE template switching. After re-calling the 5' RACE reads, TCRdb lists one entry per CDR3 protein, DNA absent. This table holds approximately 460,000 distinct CDR3 sequences. About this clonotype: Its cognate antigen is unknown.

Germline CDR1 reads MDHEN; CDR2 reads SYDVKM. The CDR3 consists of 12 residues. V gene TRBV28 combines with J gene TRBJ1-2. Input material: blood T cells: a sorted CD56 or NKG2C T cell subset, CD4+ or CD8+ T cells, or bulk PBMC T cells (not recorded which). This clonotype originated in a woman between 18 and 75 years old in good health. CDR3 in amino acids: CASSLAGSGYTF.